This entry lists 14 T cell receptor beta chains sequenced from one sample in a study of beta chain features in type 1 diabetes. The authors reverse transcribed all of the isolated RNA, so sequencing captured expressed TCRB transcripts. TCRdb's table, derived via immunoSEQ multiplex PCR, lists solely in-frame clones and lacks some. Here the sample spans about 350,000 clones, around 19% being singletons. Sequenced sample: naive CD4+ T cells from blood. The receptors stem from a woman under 30 in good health.

This clone was counted only a few times. V and J are TRBV4-2 and TRBJ2-7; 7 nucleotides match TRBD2. Germline trimming cut 4 bases from V and 7 bases from J; bases unmatched to any gene: 19. CDR3 length: 17 residues. The germline V gene encodes CDR1 LGHNA and CDR2 YNFKEQ. The chain's CDR3 is CASSPIGVGAGPGEQYF. The CDR3 region has the DNA TGTGCCAGCAGCCCTATCGGGGTGGGAGCGGGGCCAGGGGAGCAGTACTTC.

The rearrangement links TRBV4-1 to TRBJ2-5; the D gene is possibly TRBD2 (5 bases). The CDR3 is 16 amino acids. Trimming pared 1 base from V and 4 bases from J, leaving 16 bases between. Germline loops: CDR1 MGHRA, CDR2 YSYEKL. For the CDR3, the DNA is TGCGCCAGCAGCCAAGCTGAGGGCCGGAGGAGAGAGACCCAGTACTTC. This codes for CASSQAEGRRRETQYF.

In this sample, this clone turned up a few times. This chain joins TRBV29-1 and TRBJ2-3; 7 bases fit TRBD2. Per germline, CDR1 SQVTM and CDR2 ANQGSEA. Losses at the gene ends were 1 base for V and 5 bases for J; bases not matched to a gene: 3. This CDR3 contains 13 residues. The CDR3 here is CSVEGSGGDTQYF. CDR3 bases: TGCAGCGTTGAAGGGTCGGGGGGAGATACGCAGTATTTT.

The chain combines TRBV29-1 with TRBJ2-1, with 9 nucleotides matching TRBD2. V was pared by 3 bases and J by 3 bases, with 6 bases of the junction left unmatched. CDR3 length: 15 residues. Germline lookup yields CDR1 SQVTM and CDR2 ANQGSEA. In DNA form, the CDR3 reads TGCAGCGTTGATGTGCGGGGGGGCCGCTACAATGAGCAGTTCTTC. This translates into CSVDVRGGRYNEQFF.

V is TRBV29-1 and J is TRBJ1-2; the match to TRBD1 covers 10 bases. Per germline, CDR1 SQVTM and CDR2 ANQGSEA. This CDR3 is built from 13 residues. V lost 6 bases to trimming and J lost 3 bases; unmatched junction nucleotides: 4. The CDR3 DNA is TGCAGCGTCGGGACAGGGGTAGACTATGGCTACACCTTC. Residues: CSVGTGVDYGYTF.

The gene calls are TRBV25-1 and TRBJ2-3, with D perhaps TRBD1 (6 bases). The CDR3 extends over 16 amino acids. V lost 4 bases and J lost 4, with 18 bases in between. Germline CDR1 reads MGHDK; CDR2 reads SYGVNS. CDR3 residues: CASSVSTLTGADTQYF. For the CDR3, the DNA is TGTGCCAGCAGTGTATCCACCTTGACAGGAGCAGATACGCAGTATTTT.

This clone was recorded a few times. V usage is TRBV30 and J usage is TRBJ1-4; no clear D. The CDR3 sequence is 13 residues long. CDR1 and CDR2 from the germline V gene are GTSNPN and SVGIG (reference sequence). The V end lost 4 bases, the J end lost 8 bases, and 14 bases lay between the germline ends. The CDR3 coding sequence is TGTGCCTGGACTAACACACTACGGGAAAAACTGTTTTTT. As protein: CAWTNTLREKLFF.

The rearrangement uses TRBV5-6 and TRBJ1-5; D is ambiguous. CDR1 and CDR2 (germline): SGHDT, YYEEEE. This CDR3 region has 12 residues. Trimming shortened V by 4 bases and J by 5 bases, and 7 bases separated the two germline ends. CDR3 protein: CASSVGDQPQHF. The CDR3 DNA is TGTGCCAGCAGCGTCGGGGATCAGCCCCAGCATTTT.

The chain couples TRBV29-1 to TRBJ1-2, with D hard to call. CDR1 and CDR2 from the germline V gene are SQVTM and ANQGSEA. V lost 5 bases and J 3 bases, leaving 10 bases between the germline ends. This CDR3 spans 12 amino acids. CDR3 amino acids: CSVRYIDYGYTF. CDR3 coding DNA: TGCAGCGTTCGTTATATTGACTATGGCTACACCTTC.

This clone came up a few times. V usage is TRBV5-1 and J usage is TRBJ2-5, with 9 bases that match TRBD2. Germline V gene lookup returns CDR1 SGHRS and CDR2 YFSETQ. Trimming removed 4 bases from V and 2 bases from J; junction bases left unmatched: 18. The CDR3 is 19 amino acids. CDR3 DNA sequence: TGCGCCAGCAGCCCGGGCGACTCCGCGGGAGGGCTCAGACAAGAGACCCAGTACTTC. Its translation is CASSPGDSAGGLRQETQYF. Variable domain in full (rest from reference TRBV5-1 and TRBJ2-5): KAGVTQTPRYLIKTRGQQVTLSCSPISGHRSVSWYQQTPGQGLQFLFEYFSETQRNKGNFPGRFSGRQFSNSRSEMNVSTLELGDSALYLCASSPGDSAGGLRQETQYFGPGTRLLVL.

The J gene is TRBJ2-7, the V gene TRBV10-3, with a weak D call TRBD1 (6 bases). V was trimmed by 9 bases and J by 5 bases, leaving 17 bases between them. The CDR3 totals 13 residues. Germline-derived CDR1 and CDR2 are ENHRY and SYGVKD. The CDR3 loop is CAILSGRGNEQYF. Written as DNA, the CDR3 is TGTGCCATTCTATCCGGCAGGGGAAACGAGCAGTACTTC.

This clone was observed a handful of times. J is TRBJ2-7 and V is TRBV30; D may be TRBD1 (5 bases). Between the trimmed V and J ends, which lost 5 bases and 2 bases, there was a span of 16 bases. CDR1 and CDR2 (germline): GTSNPN, SVGIG (reference sequence). The CDR3 runs to 14 residues. DNA of the CDR3: TGTGCCTGGGTTGAGTCGGACAATCCCTACGAGCAGTACTTC. Protein: CAWVESDNPYEQYF.

The chain couples TRBV19 to TRBJ1-1, with 11 bases aligning to TRBD1. V lost 4 bases, J lost 5 bases, and 3 bases stayed unmatched. Per the germline V gene, CDR1 is LNHDA and CDR2 is SQIVND (reference sequence). The CDR3 has 14 residues. The CDR3 bases are TGTGCCAGTAGTACGGACAGGGGGCGAACTGAAGCTTTCTTT. This encodes CASSTDRGRTEAFF.

V and J are TRBV5-1 and TRBJ2-7; D is perhaps TRBD1 (6 bases). CDR1 SGHRS and CDR2 YFSETQ come from the germline V gene. V gave up 5 bases and J gave up 2 bases, with 11 bases separating them. The CDR3 consists of 13 residues. In DNA, the CDR3 is TGCGCCAGCAGTTCCCGGGACACCTACGAGCAGTACTTC. Residues: CASSSRDTYEQYF.